The T cell receptor (beta chain) described here comes from a study of T cell responses to AZD1222 COVID-19 vaccine. Sequencing was performed with immunoSEQ multiplex PCR; in TCRdb, only in-frame clones are kept and a portion is missing. The sample holds some 170,000 clones, over 80% seen once. Findings and caveats of the study: The donors showed a predominance of white British ancestry and of females, with possible underestimation of clonal diversity. Without day 14 samples, only post-peak T cell repertoires were studied. Regions 160-218 and 743-854 held dominance among vaccine-associated CD4 TCRs, which spanned spike. Baseline seropositivity characterized only a handful of AZD1222 recipients.

This CDR3 has 16 residues. CDR1 is LNHDA, CDR2 SQIVND, per germline (reference sequence). The V end lost 3 bases, the J end lost 5 bases, and 14 bases lay between the germline ends. Details on this clone: Its antigen remains unidentified.

The chain uses TRBV19 and TRBJ1-6; D not certain. This sample comprised peripheral blood, obtained 28 days after the second dose of the MenACWY control vaccine. The TCR sequence derives from an adult who received the MenACWY meningococcal vaccine as a control. The CDR3 region is CASSMRTGGNNSPLHF. CDR3 bases: TGTGCCAGTAGTATGAGGACGGGAGGCAATAATTCACCCCTCCACTTT.